These 18 T cell receptor beta chains share one sample of origin, sequenced in a study of cytomegalovirus exposure and HLA in healthy donors. The PCR contained 60 Vbeta and 13 Jbeta primers. Some clones are missing from TCRdb's copy, which holds only in-frame ones; the method was immunoSEQ multiplex PCR. Of 150,000 to 200,000 clones in the sample, around 87% were seen once. Source material: PBMCs. These receptors all stem from a woman aged 18-29 years in good health and CMV-seronegative.

Details on this clone: This sample also contains other DNA sequences that code for the same CDR3. This chain joins TRBV4-3 and TRBJ2-3, with 11 bases aligning to TRBD2. This CDR3 comprises 16 residues. J lost 6 bases, V lost 0 bases, and 5 bases had no gene match. Germline V gene sequence: CDR1 LGHNA, CDR2 YSLEER. The CDR3 spells CASSQDLAGGPDTQYF. The CDR3 DNA reads as TGCGCCAGCAGCCAAGATTTAGCGGGAGGGCCGGATACGCAGTATTTT.

This rearrangement joins TRBV5-6 to TRBJ2-1; tentative D call: TRBD2 (6 bases). Trimming pared 9 bases from V and 0 bases from J, leaving 13 bases between. Germline V gene data show CDR1 as SGHDT and CDR2 as YYEEEE. The CDR3 consists of 14 residues. CDR3 in amino acids: CATGRTSSYNEQFF. The CDR3 DNA reads TGTGCCACTGGGAGGACTTCCTCCTACAATGAGCAGTTCTTC.

The V gene is TRBV5-6, the J gene TRBJ1-2; 8 bases are a match to TRBD1. This CDR3 is built from 15 residues. Germline V gives CDR1 SGHDT, CDR2 YYEEEE. The trim removed 0 bases at V and 5 bases at J, leaving 6 bases unmatched. The chain's CDR3 is CASSLVQGATYGYTF. DNA of the CDR3: TGTGCCAGCAGCTTGGTTCAGGGGGCCACGTATGGCTACACCTTC.

The rearrangement uses TRBV18 and TRBJ1-5; 8 nucleotides match TRBD1. With V trimmed by 3 bases and J by 6 bases, 10 bases remained unmatched. This CDR3 contains 16 residues. In germline, CDR1 is KGHSH, CDR2 LQKENI. CDR3 DNA sequence: TGTGCCAGCTCACCGGTAGGCAGGGGGCCAAGTCAGCCCCAGCATTTT. Residues: CASSPVGRGPSQPQHF.

This clone is deemed medium-sized (0.01 to 0.1%). The rearrangement joins TRBV4-3 to TRBJ1-5; no definite D call. V was cut by 1 base and J by 4 bases, with 5 bases left in between. CDR3 size: 13 residues. Germline values: CDR1 LGHNA, CDR2 YSLEER. CDR3 residues: CASSQGENQPQHF. The CDR3 nucleotides are TGCGCCAGCAGCCAAGGGGAGAATCAGCCCCAGCATTTT.

The rearrangement uses TRBV30 and TRBJ2-2; 8 bases are shared with TRBD2. Germline V gene sequence: CDR1 GTSNPN, CDR2 SVGIG (reference sequence). CDR3 size: 14 residues. V shed 4 bases and J 7 bases; nucleotides not matched to a gene: 8. In nucleotides, the CDR3 is TGTGCCTGGAAAAAGCGGGAGTTGGTCGGGGAGCTGTTTTTT. Translating it yields CAWKKRELVGELFF.

The chain couples TRBV28 to TRBJ1-4; D not resolved. Germline V gene data show CDR1 as MDHEN and CDR2 as SYDVKM. The CDR3 has 12 amino acids. Deletions cut 4 bases from V and 3 bases from J, with 3 bases between. The CDR3 sequence is CASSSANEKLFF. The DNA of the CDR3 is TGTGCCAGCAGTTCCGCTAATGAAAAACTGTTTTTT.

This clone was seen once. The chain recombines TRBV7-2 with TRBJ2-3; tentative D call: TRBD1 (5 bases). The CDR3 extends over 16 amino acids. Germline V gene sequence: CDR1 SGHTA, CDR2 FQGNSA. V lost 5 bases and J lost 0, with 15 bases in between. CDR3 sequence (DNA): TGTGCCAGCAGCCGTCCTAGGGGAAGTAGCACAGATACGCAGTATTTT. It translates to CASSRPRGSSTDTQYF.

The chain carries TRBV9 and TRBJ2-1; D uncertain. V lost 0 bases to trimming and J lost 0 bases, with 16 bases between them. The CDR3 is 18 residues long. CDR1 and CDR2 from the germline V gene are SGDLS and YYNGEE. CDR3 amino acids: CASSVVGYEADSYNEQFF. CDR3 nucleotides: TGTGCCAGCAGCGTAGTCGGGTACGAGGCGGACTCCTACAATGAGCAGTTCTTC.

V and J are TRBV5-6 and TRBJ2-7; a possible D gene is TRBD1 (6 bases). The length of the CDR3 is 14 residues. CDR1 SGHDT and CDR2 YYEEEE come from the germline V gene. V was trimmed by 0 bases and J by 8 bases, leaving 15 bases between them. In nucleotides, the CDR3 is TGTGCCAGCAGCTTGGCGAGACGGGGACATCAGCAGTACTTC. This gives the protein CASSLARRGHQQYF. The entire variable domain, with the rest obtained from reference TRBV5-6 and TRBJ2-7, is as follows: DAGVTQSPTHLIKTRGQQVTLRCSPKSGHDTVSWYQQALGQGPQFIFQYYEEEERQRGNFPDRFSGHQFPNYSSELNVNALLLGDSALYLCASSLARRGHQQYFGPGTRLTVT.

The chain employs TRBV2 and TRBJ1-1; 8 nucleotides agree with TRBD1. This CDR3 comprises 15 residues. The germline gives CDR1 SNHLY, CDR2 FYNNEI. The J segment lost 1 base and the V segment lost 6 bases, leaving 7 bases of the junction unmatched. DNA for the CDR3: TGTGCCAGCAGATCAAGGACAGGGAGGAACACTGAAGCTTTCTTT. As protein: CASRSRTGRNTEAFF.

The J gene is TRBJ1-4, the V gene TRBV29-1, with D tentatively TRBD1 (6 bases). Trimming removed 7 bases from V and 6 bases from J, with 15 bases in between. The CDR3 has 13 amino acids. Per the germline V gene, CDR1 is SQVTM and CDR2 is ANQGSEA. The CDR3 region has the DNA TGCAGCGGTCGGGCAGGGGTTTATGAAAAACTGTTTTTT. Amino acids: CSGRAGVYEKLFF.

The V gene is TRBV18, the J gene TRBJ2-7; TRBD1 matches at 10 bases. The germline V gene has CDR1 KGHSH and CDR2 LQKENI. V was pared by 8 bases and J by 5 bases, with 9 bases of the junction left unmatched. The CDR3 is 14 residues long. The CDR3 loop is CASLPGTGEHEQYF. The CDR3 DNA reads as TGTGCCAGCCTTCCCGGGACAGGGGAACACGAGCAGTACTTC.

This clone appeared a single time. This chain connects TRBV7-2 to TRBJ2-1; tentative D call: TRBD2 (6 bases). The V gene's germline CDR1 is SGHTA and CDR2 FQGNSA. The V and J ends lost 6 bases and 4 bases respectively, with 22 bases between them. The CDR3 length is 17 residues. As DNA, the CDR3 is TGTGCCAGCAGGTTGGCTCGCGGGACTTCTCCATACAATGAGCAGTTCTTC. It translates to CASRLARGTSPYNEQFF.

The chain joins TRBV6-1 to TRBJ2-1; 10 bases are shared with TRBD1. V lost 4 bases, J lost 8 bases, and 5 bases stayed unmatched. Germline V lookup: CDR1 MNHNS, CDR2 SASEGT. The CDR3 covers 14 residues. This chain's CDR3 is CASSADRGFHEQFF. The CDR3 coding sequence is TGTGCCAGCAGTGCGGACAGGGGGTTCCATGAGCAGTTCTTC.

V is TRBV10-2 and J is TRBJ2-7, with TRBD2 matching over 10 bases. The CDR3 loop spans 15 amino acids. CDR1 is WSHSY, CDR2 SAAADI, per germline. V was clipped by 4 bases and J by 4 bases; unmatched bases: 7. The CDR3 loop is CASSVAKREGYEQYF. CDR3 nucleotides: TGCGCCAGCAGTGTGGCGAAGCGGGAGGGGTACGAGCAGTACTTC.

The chain links TRBV23-1 to TRBJ1-2; no clear D gene. TRBV23-1 is sorted into the ORF group, with uncertain function. Between the trimmed V and J ends, which lost 3 bases and 13 bases, there was a span of 21 bases. The CDR3 totals 14 residues. The CDR3 sequence: CASSHHDGIRACTF. The CDR3, as DNA: TGCGCCAGCAGTCACCACGACGGGATAAGGGCCTGCACCTTC.

This clone was seen more than once but under ten times. The rearrangement uses TRBV5-1 and TRBJ2-3; possible D gene TRBD2, 5 bases. Trimming stripped 0 bases from V and 0 bases from J, with 8 bases between. There are 15 residues in the CDR3. Looked up from germline, CDR1 is SGHRS and CDR2 is YFSETQ. CDR3 in amino acids: CASSLAGGSTDTQYF. DNA for the CDR3: TGCGCCAGCAGCTTGGCTGGCGGGAGCACAGATACGCAGTATTTT.